One sample yielded the 4 T cell receptor beta chains listed below, sequenced in a study of CD8 T cells in Susac syndrome. The RNA, about 0.45 to 1 ug, was put through reverse transcription using random hexamers. Via MiXCR, TCRdb re-called the immunoSEQ multiplex PCR reads, giving one row per CDR3 protein. The sample includes about 300,000 distinct CDR3 sequences, 70% to 90% seen only once; the top ten take about 0.22%. Sequenced: CD8+ T cells from PBMCs. The receptors were gathered from a human donor with multiple sclerosis.

The rearrangement links TRBV5-1 to TRBJ2-7; D might be TRBD2 (5 bases). Germline CDR1 SGHRS, CDR2 YFSETQ. Trimming shortened V by 3 bases and J by 4 bases, and 20 bases separated the two germline ends. The CDR3 loop spans 16 amino acids. CDR3 sequence: CASSSIPPGFLYEQYF. The CDR3 DNA sequence: TGCGCCAGCAGCTCAATACCTCCGGGATTCCTTTACGAGCAGTACTTC.

The V and J genes are TRBV15 and TRBJ2-2; D is undetermined. In germline, CDR1 is LNHNV, CDR2 YYDKDF (reference sequence). The V and J ends lost 1 base and 7 bases respectively, with 4 bases between them. The CDR3 sequence is 12 residues long. The CDR3 DNA follows: TGTGCCACCAGCAGAGCCCTCGGGGAGCTGTTTTTT. Translation gives CATSRALGELFF.

CDR3 amino acids: CASSLRDRVGSSNQPQHF. The CDR3 bases are TGTGCCAGCAGCTTAAGGGACAGGGTCGGTAGTAGCAATCAGCCCCAGCATTTT. V is TRBV7-6 and J is TRBJ1-5, with 9 bases fitting TRBD1. V lost 2 bases and J lost 0; bases outside the gene matches: 8. The CDR3 is made up of 18 amino acids. CDR1 is SGHVS and CDR2 is FNYEAQ in the germline V gene.

The sample holds a few counts of this clonotype. The rearrangement links TRBV27 to TRBJ2-7, with a tentative D call TRBD2 (7 bases). Trimming took 4 bases from V and 2 from J, leaving 15 bases between them. Germline values: CDR1 MNHEY, CDR2 SMNVEV (reference sequence). There are 15 residues in the CDR3. This CDR3 is CASSWAGARTYEQYF. In DNA, the CDR3 is TGTGCCAGCAGTTGGGCGGGGGCAAGGACCTACGAGCAGTACTTC.